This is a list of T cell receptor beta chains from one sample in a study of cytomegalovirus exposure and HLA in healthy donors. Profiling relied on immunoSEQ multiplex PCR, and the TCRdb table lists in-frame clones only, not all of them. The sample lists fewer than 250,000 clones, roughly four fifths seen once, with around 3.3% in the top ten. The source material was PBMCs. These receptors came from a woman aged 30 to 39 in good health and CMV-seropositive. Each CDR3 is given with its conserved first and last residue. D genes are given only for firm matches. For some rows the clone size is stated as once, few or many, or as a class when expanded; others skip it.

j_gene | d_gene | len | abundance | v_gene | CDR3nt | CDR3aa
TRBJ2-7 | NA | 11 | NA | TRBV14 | TGTGCCAGCAGCCAATCATACGAGCAGTACTTC | CASSQSYEQYF
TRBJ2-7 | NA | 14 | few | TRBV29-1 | TGCAGCGTTGCCCAGCCGGGTAGACGGGGCGAGCAGTACTTC | CSVAQPGRRGEQYF
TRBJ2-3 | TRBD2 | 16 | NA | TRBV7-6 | TGTGCCAGCAGCCGGGCGGGGGGCGGGTACGCTGATACGCAGTATTTT | CASSRAGGGYADTQYF
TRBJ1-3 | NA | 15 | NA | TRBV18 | TGTGCCAGCTCACCCCGGGAGATCTCTGGAAACACCATATATTTT | CASSPREISGNTIYF
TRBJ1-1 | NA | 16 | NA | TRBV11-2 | TGTGCCAGCAGCTTAGGGGCGCGGGGGGCCGGCACTGAAGCTTTCTTT | CASSLGARGAGTEAFF
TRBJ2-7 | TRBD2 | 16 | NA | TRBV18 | TGTGCCAGCTCACCCGGGGGAGCGGGAGGGCCCGACGAGCAGTACTTC | CASSPGGAGGPDEQYF
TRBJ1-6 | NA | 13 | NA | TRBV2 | TGTGCCAGCATGACCGGGAATAATTCACCCCTCCACTTT | CASMTGNNSPLHF
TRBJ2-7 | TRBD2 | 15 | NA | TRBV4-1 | TGCGCCAGCAGCCAAGAAAAGCGGGAGGGCCTCGAGCAGTACTTC | CASSQEKREGLEQYF
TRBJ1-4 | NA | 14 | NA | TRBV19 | TGTGCCAGTAGTTCCCGAGCGTCCGATGAAAAACTGTTTTTT | CASSSRASDEKLFF
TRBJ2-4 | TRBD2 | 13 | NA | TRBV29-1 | TGCAGCGCCGCCGGGACTAGCGCAAACATTCAGTACTTC | CSAAGTSANIQYF
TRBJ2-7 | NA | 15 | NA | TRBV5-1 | TGCGCCAGCAGCTTGGACCGCGACGGGGGTTACGAGCAGTACTTC | CASSLDRDGGYEQYF
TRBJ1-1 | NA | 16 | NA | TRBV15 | TGTGCCACCAGCAGTCCCAGCGGGGACGGGAACACTGAAGCTTTCTTT | CATSSPSGDGNTEAFF
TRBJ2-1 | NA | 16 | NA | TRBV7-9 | TGTGCCAGCAGCTCGGGGGACGGGACGCCGTACAATGAGCAGTTCTTC | CASSSGDGTPYNEQFF
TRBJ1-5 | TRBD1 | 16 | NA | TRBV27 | TGTGCCAGCAGTTTCGCCCCGACAGGGTCGCAACAGCCCCAGCATTTT | CASSFAPTGSQQPQHF
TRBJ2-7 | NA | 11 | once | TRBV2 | TGTGCCAGCAGCATACGCTACGAGCAGTACTTC | CASSIRYEQYF
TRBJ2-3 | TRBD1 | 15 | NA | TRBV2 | TGTGCCAGCAAGAGACAGGGCGTGGGCACAGATACGCAGTATTTT | CASKRQGVGTDTQYF